What follows describes a single T cell receptor (beta chain). The antigen is not known. These data belong to a study of cytomegalovirus exposure and HLA in healthy donors. Amplification used 60 Vbeta primers and 13 Jbeta primers. The data were produced by immunoSEQ multiplex PCR, yet TCRdb's version contains in-frame clones alone and is incomplete. Seen here are about 160,000 clones, about 81% observed once, and the top ten hold more than 0.75%. Findings of the study overall: Confirmation was obtained in vitro that a few CMV-associated chains are specific for CMV antigens. An analysis was carried out at a later point. It showed that HLA-associated TCR beta chains were more clonally expanded than equally common non-associated chains. Reports indicate that TCR beta sequences accurately predicted the HLA-A and HLA-B alleles of most subjects.

Germline CDR1 is WSHSY and CDR2 is SAAADI. The V end lost 6 bases, the J end lost 8 bases, and 10 bases lay between the germline ends. The CDR3 sequence is 12 residues long. Donors showed nominal health when sampled, although they likely had unrecorded immune exposures. The sequence was collected from a girl between 2 and 10 years old in good health and CMV-seropositive. Sequencing used PBMCs. This sequence joins TRBV10-2 and TRBJ1-4; D perhaps matches TRBD1 (6 bases). The CDR3 protein is CASRGGGEKLFF. The CDR3 DNA reads as TGCGCCAGCAGAGGGGGGGGAGAAAAACTGTTTTTT.